This record covers a single T cell receptor (beta chain). This clonotype was counted only a few times. This receptor's antigen is unknown. No clone much larger than this one lies a single base away; base qualities are absent. These data belong to a study of T-cell memory formation after mild COVID-19 (dated by TCRdb to about 2021). About the full investigation: TCR sequence clusters from the two donors were found to be largely donor specific. The cohort comprised two young, previously healthy adult volunteers, one female and one male. In two donors, T-cell clones that expanded and contracted after mild COVID-19 were followed by sequencing TCRalpha and TCRbeta repertoires longitudinally.

The CDR3 runs 14 residues from the cysteine to the phenylalanine. Of the read, only the CDR3 DNA is kept; its 42 bases are in frame from base 1. The germline V gene (reference sequence) yields SEHNR for CDR1 and FQNEAQ for CDR2. Trimming removed 6 bases from V and 1 base from J, leaving 10 bases between the germline ends. Study-level results and caveats: Only a couple of mild cases were covered by the study, and larger cohorts that include severe cases with pre-infection samples were considered necessary. Some responding clones were found in pre-infection memory, which suggests that pre-existing cross-reactive memory T cells took part in the SARS-CoV-2 response. Balanced CD4/CD8 phenotypes were observed for clones contracting from day 15 to 85, whereas a bias towards CD4+ was observed for a second wave of clones expanding from day 15 to 37. SARS-CoV-2 specificity was not confirmed for the second-wave clones peaking on day 37. Contracting CD4+ clones appeared mostly in the CM and EM memory subsets, whereas CD8+ clones were enriched in EMRA.

PBMCs were isolated by Ficoll-Paque density gradient centrifugation. The run used an Illumina NovaSeq 6000. TCRalpha and TCRbeta cDNA libraries were built by 5'RACE with constant-segment primers, adding sample barcodes and unique molecular identifiers. Trizol reagent was used to extract RNA from every sample. Library amplification was performed in two PCR steps, and a second sample barcode and Illumina TruSeq adapters were introduced in the second step. The libraries were sequenced on an Illumina NovaSeq using 2 x 150 bp paired-end reads. Per the source publication's procedure: The reads were demultiplexed and collapsed into UMI-guided consensus sequences using migec v1.2.7. Using mixcr v2.1.11, UMI consensuses were aligned to TRA and TRB V and J templates and then assembled into clonotypes. Expanded or contracted clonotypes were those called significant by both edgeR and NoisET, with noise models trained on biological replicates. edgeR calls used a false discovery rate-adjusted p below 0.01 and a log2 fold-change threshold of 1. As an exploratory analysis of dynamics, PCA with hierarchical clustering was applied to max-normalized trajectories of the 1000 most abundant clonotypes. The CD4 or CD8 phenotype of responding clones was assigned using the separately sequenced CD4+ and CD8+ repertoires. TCRdb passed the public sequencing reads through fastp at Q25 and MiXCR, retaining productive beta sequences. Every distinct CDR3 protein forms one entry, paired with its most common genes and DNA. The V and J calls come from TCRdb's annotation, not from the publication. The table for this sample lists about 150,000 distinct CDR3 sequences; approximately 15% of them were counted only once. The ten largest clones add up to roughly 15% of the sample.

The V and J genes are TRBV7-9 and TRBJ1-5, with TRBD1 tentatively as D gene (6 bases match). The sequencing sample was made of PBMCs or a T cell subset sorted from them (not recorded which). This receptor was taken from an adult woman who had mild COVID-19 (a few samples of this study predate the infection). The sample titles of this study are shuffled in the database, so cell type and time point are left out; the donor was told from shared clones. The nucleotide sequence reads as follows: TGTGCCAGCAGTGCAGGGGTGAGCAATCAGCCCCAGCATTTT. This translates into CASSAGVSNQPQHF.